The 32 T cell receptor beta chains in this list originate from one sample, sequenced in a study of T cells in Graves' hyperthyroidism and ophthalmopathy. RNA transcripts yielded amplified TCR beta CDR3 regions. Carried out on the TCR CDR3, a first-round RT-PCR used the HTBI primer set. Using its own MiXCR run on the multiplex PCR reads, TCRdb lists one record per CDR3 protein. The repertoire holds some 600,000 distinct CDR3 sequences, with roughly 14% as singletons. The sequenced sample was blood. The source of these receptors is a woman in her twenties or thirties with Graves' hyperthyroidism that later progressed to Graves' ophthalmopathy.

This clonotype was picked up many times. The chain couples TRBV12-3 or TRBV12-4 to TRBJ1-5; D is possibly TRBD1 (6 bases). Trimming stripped 5 bases from V and 7 bases from J, with 12 bases between. CDR3 size: 13 residues. CDR3 coding DNA: TGTGCCAGCAGTCCAGGGGACGGCCAGCCCCAGCATTTT. It is translated as CASSPGDGQPQHF.

This clonotype came up many times. The chain joins TRBV2 to TRBJ1-5; the match to TRBD1 covers 7 bases. CDR1 is SNHLY and CDR2 is FYNNEI in the germline V gene. Germline trimming cut 1 base from V and 6 bases from J; bases unmatched to any gene: 3. The CDR3 runs to 14 residues. The CDR3, as DNA: TGTGCCAGCAGTGAAGAGGGGGCAGTTCAGCCCCAGCATTTT. As protein: CASSEEGAVQPQHF.

This clonotype has at least ten counts. The rearrangement joins TRBV29-1 to TRBJ2-1; D remains ambiguous. CDR1 SQVTM and CDR2 ANQGSEA come from the germline V gene. The CDR3 length is 12 residues. The ends were cut back, 3 bases at V and 7 bases at J, with 10 bases in the middle. CDR3 in amino acids: CSVDGESNEQFF. CDR3 nucleotides: TGCAGCGTTGATGGGGAATCGAATGAGCAGTTCTTC.

This chain links TRBV24-1 with TRBJ2-7, with TRBD2 matching over 13 bases. V lost 3 bases and J lost 7; bases outside the gene matches: 5. Germline values: CDR1 KGHDR, CDR2 SFDVKD. The CDR3 totals 15 residues. CDR3 amino acids: CATSDATSGREEQYF. The CDR3 coding sequence is TGTGCCACCAGTGATGCTACTAGCGGGAGGGAAGAGCAGTACTTC.

The table lists this clonotype with many counts. CDR3 region: CASTHRGDEQYF. Written as DNA, the CDR3 is TGTGCCAGCACCCATAGGGGCGACGAGCAGTACTTC. The V and J genes are TRBV2 and TRBJ2-7, with D tentatively TRBD1 (5 bases). The CDR3 loop spans 12 amino acids. V shed 7 bases and J shed 5 bases, with 12 bases lying between them. The germline V gene has CDR1 SNHLY and CDR2 FYNNEI. Drawing the rest from reference TRBV2 and TRBJ2-7, the complete variable domain is EPEVTQTPSHQVTQMGQEVILRCVPISNHLYFYWYRQILGQKVEFLVSFYNNEISEKSEIFDDQFSVERPDGSNFTLKIRSTKLEDSAMYFCASTHRGDEQYFGPGTRLTVT.

This clonotype was counted ten times or more. V and J are TRBV6-1 and TRBJ1-5, with D possibly matching TRBD1 (5 bases). The V gene's germline CDR1 is MNHNS and CDR2 SASEGT. The germline V and J ends were trimmed by 2 bases and 3 bases, with 17 bases remaining between them. The CDR3 loop spans 17 amino acids. CDR3 coding DNA: TGTGCCAGCAGTGAAATTCCTCGGGGGGTCTACAATCAGCCCCAGCATTTT. Its protein product is CASSEIPRGVYNQPQHF.

The chain uses TRBV19 and TRBJ1-1, with D possibly TRBD1 on 5 matching bases. The CDR3 extends over 14 amino acids. The germline CDR1 and CDR2 sequences are LNHDA and SQIVND (reference sequence). The V gene lost 7 bases and the J gene lost 1 base, with 13 bases spanning the gap. The chain's CDR3 is CASKWGQGNTEAFF. CDR3 nucleotides: TGTGCCAGTAAATGGGGCCAGGGGAACACTGAAGCTTTCTTT.

Ten or more counts support this clonotype. The chain links TRBV11-2 to TRBJ2-5; 12 bases agree with TRBD2. This CDR3 comprises 15 residues. The germline gives CDR1 SGHAT, CDR2 FQNNGV. V shed 5 bases and J 4 bases; nucleotides not matched to a gene: 5. CDR3 DNA: TGTGCCAGCAGCAATCGACTAGCGGGAGTAGAGACCCAGTACTTC. This translates into CASSNRLAGVETQYF. The full variable domain, its missing parts supplied by reference TRBV11-2 and TRBJ2-5, is EAGVAQSPRYKIIEKRQSVAFWCNPISGHATLYWYQQILGQGPKLLIQFQNNGVVDDSQLPKDRFSAERLKGVDSTLKIQPAKLEDSAVYLCASSNRLAGVETQYFGPGTRLLVL.

Only one count was recorded for this clonotype. The V call is TRBV20-1, the J call TRBJ1-6; D remains ambiguous. Trimming shortened V by 2 bases and J by 14 bases, and 16 bases separated the two germline ends. This CDR3 region has 13 residues. The germline CDR1 and CDR2 sequences are DFQATT and SNEGSKA (reference sequence). CDR3 DNA sequence: TGCAGTGCTAGACTTACCGCAGACTCGGCCCTCCACTTT. Its protein product is CSARLTADSALHF.

This clonotype was found a few times. The chain couples TRBV6-2 or TRBV6-3 to TRBJ1-2; TRBD1 agrees at 7 bases. Looked up from germline, CDR1 is MNHEY and CDR2 is SVGEGT. This CDR3 comprises 14 residues. J was trimmed by 4 bases and V by 2 bases; bases with no gene match: 4. The CDR3 bases are TGTGCCAGCAGTTACGAGTCAGGGGGCTATGGCTACACCTTC. This gives the protein CASSYESGGYGYTF.

This clonotype has a count of ten or more. This sequence joins TRBV30 and TRBJ2-7; 9 bases fit TRBD2. The J segment lost 3 bases and the V segment lost 3 bases, leaving 9 bases of the junction unmatched. Germline V gene data show CDR1 as GTSNPN and CDR2 as SVGIG (reference sequence). CDR3 length: 15 residues. CDR3 DNA: TGTGCCTGGAGATGTACTGGACTAGCGTGCTACGAGCAGTACTTC. Its translation: CAWRCTGLACYEQYF.

On this clonotype: This may arise from a read error, as a much more abundant clone is one base away. V gene TRBV7-2 combines with J gene TRBJ2-7; 11 bases agree with TRBD2. Germline CDR1 and CDR2: SGHTA and FQGNSA. V shed 2 bases, J shed 7 bases, and the junction held 10 bases outside the gene matches. This CDR3 spans 16 amino acids. The CDR3 coding sequence is TGTGCCAGCAGCTTAAGGCTAGCGGGAGGTAAGCATGAGCAGTACTTC. Translation gives CASSLRLAGGKHEQYF.

This clonotype appeared many times. The chain couples TRBV29-1 to TRBJ2-1; D unclear. Germline CDR1 SQVTM, CDR2 ANQGSEA. V dropped 4 bases and J dropped 5 bases, with 9 bases sitting between them. The CDR3 covers 12 residues. CDR3 nucleotides: TGCAGCGTTGGGGCAGTGCACAATGAGCAGTTCTTC. Translating it yields CSVGAVHNEQFF.

The genes are TRBV30 and TRBJ1-4; 7 nucleotides align to TRBD1. Germline-derived CDR1 and CDR2 are GTSNPN and SVGIG (reference sequence). V was pared by 2 bases and J by 2 bases, with 20 bases of the junction left unmatched. There are 20 residues in the CDR3. CDR3 DNA: TGTGCCTGGAGTCTAACACGACAGGGAGGTCGGCGGGGGACTAATGAAAAACTGTTTTTT. It specifies CAWSLTRQGGRRGTNEKLFF.

There are many counts of this clonotype. This chain links TRBV11-2 with TRBJ2-3, with 7 positions matching TRBD1. Germline CDR1 SGHAT, CDR2 FQNNGV. This CDR3 has 15 residues. The junction had 10 bases not matched to a gene; V was cut back by 5 bases and J by 5 bases. CDR3 coding DNA: TGTGCCAGCAGCCGCCCGGGGCAGGGGGTAGATACGCAGTATTTT. It yields the protein CASSRPGQGVDTQYF.

The sample holds many counts of this clonotype. V gene TRBV4-1 combines with J gene TRBJ1-5; a possible D gene is TRBD1 (5 bases). CDR1 and CDR2 (germline): MGHRA, YSYEKL. V gave up 4 bases and J gave up 2 bases, with 18 bases separating them. The CDR3 loop spans 17 amino acids. CDR3 protein: CASSPLGPEQGNQPQHF. The CDR3 DNA follows: TGCGCCAGCAGCCCCCTAGGGCCGGAACAGGGCAATCAGCCCCAGCATTTT.

This clonotype was recorded a few times. The chain has TRBV7-2 and TRBJ2-2, with D perhaps TRBD1 (5 bases). Trimming removed 7 bases at V and 0 bases at J, with 15 bases between. The CDR3 is made up of 16 amino acids. The V gene's germline CDR1 is SGHTA and CDR2 FQGNSA. CDR3 DNA: TGTGCCAGCACCCTCTTTAGGGGCGCGAACACCGGGGAGCTGTTTTTT. It encodes CASTLFRGANTGELFF.

V gene TRBV19 combines with J gene TRBJ2-7; 9 bases are a match to TRBD2. CDR3 length equals 16 residues. Germline loops: CDR1 LNHDA, CDR2 SQIVND (reference sequence). Trimming at V came to 2 bases and at J to 5 bases, leaving 10 bases not matched to a gene. The CDR3 nucleotides are TGTGCCAGTAGTATATGGGCTAGCGGGAAGGATGACGAGCAGTACTTC. Protein product: CASSIWASGKDDEQYF.

As concerns this clonotype: A clone one base away is much larger, so this may be a read error. The CDR3 region has the DNA TGCAGCGTTTGGCTAGAAGGGTTCAGAGATACGCAGTATTTT. Amino acid sequence: CSVWLEGFRDTQYF. V gene TRBV29-1 combines with J gene TRBJ2-3; D uncertain. Germline CDR1 reads SQVTM; CDR2 reads ANQGSEA. V dropped 5 bases and J dropped 5 bases, with 17 bases sitting between them. This CDR3 spans 14 amino acids.

This clonotype came up many times. V and J are TRBV11-3 and TRBJ2-1; a possible D gene is TRBD1 (5 bases). Germline V gene data show CDR1 as SGHNT and CDR2 as YENEEA. This CDR3 region has 13 residues. Trimming left V 0 bases short and J 12 bases short, with 12 bases between. The chain's CDR3 is CASSLDTQGWQFF. The CDR3 bases are TGTGCCAGCAGCTTAGATACCCAGGGCTGGCAGTTCTTC.

This clonotype was observed at least ten times. The V and J genes are TRBV5-1 and TRBJ2-7; D may be TRBD2 (5 bases). The CDR3 totals 12 residues. V was shortened by 4 bases and J by 6 bases, with 11 bases between the two germline ends. Germline V gene lookup returns CDR1 SGHRS and CDR2 YFSETQ. The CDR3 sequence: CASSPTGGEQYF. CDR3 bases: TGCGCCAGCAGCCCCACCGGAGGCGAGCAGTACTTC.

The chain uses TRBV4-2 and TRBJ2-1; no definite D call. The V gene's germline CDR1 is LGHNA and CDR2 YNFKEQ. This CDR3 contains 15 residues. The V gene lost 0 bases and the J gene lost 4 bases, with 10 bases spanning the gap. The CDR3 reads CASSQEWSEYNEQFF. The CDR3 DNA follows: TGTGCCAGCAGCCAAGAATGGAGCGAGTACAATGAGCAGTTCTTC.

This clonotype has ten or more counts. This sequence joins TRBV11-2 and TRBJ1-2; D gene ambiguous. Germline lookup yields CDR1 SGHAT and CDR2 FQNNGV. This CDR3 comprises 13 residues. Trimming took off 5 bases at V and 4 bases at J, with 11 bases between the two ends. CDR3 protein: CASSPDRSYGYTF. The CDR3 bases are TGTGCCAGCAGCCCAGACCGATCCTATGGCTACACCTTC. Complete variable domain (other parts from reference TRBV11-2 and TRBJ1-2): EAGVAQSPRYKIIEKRQSVAFWCNPISGHATLYWYQQILGQGPKLLIQFQNNGVVDDSQLPKDRFSAERLKGVDSTLKIQPAKLEDSAVYLCASSPDRSYGYTFGSGTRLTVV.

The rearrangement links TRBV27 to TRBJ2-1, with TRBD1 matching 9 bases. V was clipped by 5 bases and J by 2 bases; unmatched bases: 7. CDR3 length: 16 amino acids. The V gene's germline CDR1 is MNHEY and CDR2 SMNVEV (reference sequence). CDR3 amino acids: CASSRNRGPPYNEQFF. The DNA of the CDR3 is TGTGCCAGCAGTAGAAACAGGGGGCCCCCCTACAATGAGCAGTTCTTC.

This clonotype has only a few counts. This chain uses TRBV28 with TRBJ1-3; D gene unclear. The CDR3 has 14 residues. Germline CDR1 MDHEN, CDR2 SYDVKM. V lost 7 bases and J 1 base, leaving 11 bases between the germline ends. The CDR3 bases are TGTGCCAGCACCTCTTGGTCTTCTGGAAACACCATATATTTT. Amino acids: CASTSWSSGNTIYF.

Note on this clonotype: One end of the junction fails to match germline, which may point to a read error. The chain has TRBV4-1 and TRBJ2-3, with D unclear. Germline CDR1 and CDR2: MGHRA and YSYEKL. The CDR3 contains 10 residues. CDR3 sequence: CASSQETQCF. The DNA of the CDR3 is TGCGCCAGCAGCCAAGAAACGCAGTGTTTT.

This clonotype was observed at least ten times. The rearrangement uses TRBV30 and TRBJ2-5, with 8 bases lining up with TRBD2. Per germline, CDR1 GTSNPN and CDR2 SVGIG (reference sequence). V trimming: 1 base; J trimming: 5 bases; junction bases outside the gene matches: 9. This CDR3 region has 15 residues. This CDR3 is CAWSGVAGRWETQYF. The CDR3 DNA follows: TGTGCCTGGAGTGGAGTAGCGGGAAGGTGGGAGACCCAGTACTTC. Supplemented by reference TRBV30 and TRBJ2-5, the full variable domain reads SQTIHQWPATLVQPVGSPLSLECTVEGTSNPNLYWYRQAAGRGLQLLFYSVGIGQISSEVPQNLSASRPQDRQFILSSKKLLLSDSGFYLCAWSGVAGRWETQYFGPGTRLLVL.

In its sample, this clonotype was seen many times. The rearrangement uses TRBV30 and TRBJ1-1; D call uncertain. The CDR3 is 14 residues long. Trimming shortened V by 3 bases and J by 3 bases, and 14 bases separated the two germline ends. CDR1 is GTSNPN, CDR2 SVGIG, per germline (reference sequence). CDR3 protein: CAWSRPDAHTEAFF. For the CDR3, the DNA is TGTGCCTGGAGCCGTCCCGACGCCCACACTGAAGCTTTCTTT. The full variable domain, with the rest looked up from reference TRBV30 and TRBJ1-1, is SQTIHQWPATLVQPVGSPLSLECTVEGTSNPNLYWYRQAAGRGLQLLFYSVGIGQISSEVPQNLSASRPQDRQFILSSKKLLLSDSGFYLCAWSRPDAHTEAFFGQGTRLTVV.

This clonotype came up many times. The chain couples TRBV29-1 to TRBJ1-2; D unclear. The CDR3 contains 11 residues. CDR1 is SQVTM and CDR2 is ANQGSEA in the germline V gene. The V and J ends lost 5 bases and 6 bases respectively, with 10 bases between them. CDR3 protein: CSVSMADGYTF. DNA for the CDR3: TGCAGCGTTAGTATGGCTGATGGCTACACCTTC.

There are a few counts of this clonotype. The V call is TRBV4-1, the J call TRBJ2-7; D possibly matches TRBD1 or TRBD2 (5 bases each). V gave up 0 bases and J gave up 5 bases, with 20 bases separating them. CDR1 and CDR2 from the germline V gene are MGHRA and YSYEKL. This CDR3 contains 17 residues. The CDR3 bases are TGCGCCAGCAGCCAAGAGATCGCAGGGACGTATCGGGACGAGCAGTACTTC. It specifies CASSQEIAGTYRDEQYF.

This clonotype was observed at least ten times. CDR3 DNA sequence: TGTGCCAGCAGCTCGCAACGACAAGTACCGCAGTATTTT. It translates to CASSSQRQVPQYF. This rearrangement joins TRBV11-3 to TRBJ2-3; no firm D call. V was pared by 4 bases and J by 10 bases, with 15 bases between. The germline gives CDR1 SGHNT, CDR2 YENEEA. The CDR3 is 13 amino acids.

Points on this clonotype: Because the CDR3 is missing its conserved closing phenylalanine or tryptophan, this is likely a read error. This chain links TRBV7-9 with TRBJ2-1; tentative D call: TRBD1 (5 bases). V was cut by 5 bases and J by 1 base, with 18 bases left in between. The V gene's germline CDR1 is SEHNR and CDR2 FQNEAQ (reference sequence). The CDR3 covers 17 residues. CDR3 nucleotide sequence: TGTGCCAGCAGCCCCCGTATTAATAAGGGGTCCTACAATGAGCAGTTCTAT. Residues: CASSPRINKGSYNEQFY.